One sample yielded the 28 T cell receptor beta chains listed below, sequenced in a study of T cells in Graves' hyperthyroidism and ophthalmopathy. RNA transcripts yielded amplified TCR beta CDR3 regions. The HTBI primer set drove a first-round RT-PCR of the TCR CDR3. Each CDR3 protein is one row after TCRdb ran MiXCR on the multiplex PCR reads. The table records 470,000 or so distinct CDR3 sequences, less than 25% of them present only once. Sample: blood. The receptor set was obtained from a man between 18 and 29 years old with Graves' hyperthyroidism.

This clonotype was found many times. CDR3 sequence: CASSTGTAKGEQYF. In DNA, the CDR3 is TGTGCCAGCAGTACCGGGACAGCTAAAGGCGAGCAGTACTTC. This chain joins TRBV7-6 and TRBJ2-7; 7 bases are a match to TRBD1. Germline-derived CDR1 and CDR2 are SGHVS and FNYEAQ. CDR3 length: 14 residues. Trimming removed 6 bases from V and 6 bases from J; junction bases left unmatched: 11.

The chain has TRBV30 and TRBJ1-1; D is possibly TRBD1 (5 bases). V shed 7 bases and J shed 2 bases, with 17 bases lying between them. This CDR3 is built from 14 residues. CDR1 GTSNPN and CDR2 SVGIG come from the germline V gene (reference sequence). This CDR3 reads CASVRAGPNTEAFF. The CDR3 DNA is TGTGCCTCAGTAAGGGCGGGACCCAACACTGAAGCTTTCTTT.

With respect to this clonotype: One end of the junction varies from germline; a read error may be responsible. This sequence joins TRBV2 and TRBJ1-5; a possible D gene is TRBD1 (5 bases). The CDR3 loop spans 14 amino acids. Looked up from germline, CDR1 is SNHLY and CDR2 is FYNNEI. CDR3 protein: CATRRDVANQPQHF. CDR3 sequence (DNA): TGTGCCACGAGGCGGGACGTAGCCAATCAGCCTCAGCATTTT.

This clonotype was picked up many times. The genes are TRBV12-3 or TRBV12-4 and TRBJ1-5; D gene uncertain. V was pared by 5 bases and J by 11 bases, with 10 bases between. There are 11 residues in the CDR3. CDR3 sequence: CASSKGAAQHF. DNA of the CDR3: TGTGCCAGCAGTAAGGGAGCGGCCCAGCATTTT.

This clonotype was found once. At one end the junction does not follow the germline gene, possibly because of a read error. The chain carries TRBV12-3 or TRBV12-4 and TRBJ2-2; D is possibly TRBD2 (5 bases). The CDR3 has 11 amino acids. The CDR3, as DNA: TGTGCCAGCTCCCACACCGGGGAGCTGTGTTTT. This codes for CASSHTGELCF.

In DNA, the CDR3 is TGTGCCAGCTCACCACCGGTAGCAAGCCTCTATGGCTACACCTTC. Protein sequence: CASSPPVASLYGYTF. The rearrangement joins TRBV18 to TRBJ1-2; D ambiguous. The V end was cut by 0 bases, the J end by 4 bases, with 12 bases between. Germline V gene sequence: CDR1 KGHSH, CDR2 LQKENI. The CDR3 is 15 residues long.

This clonotype appeared many times. This chain links TRBV7-2 with TRBJ1-2; TRBD1 aligns across 11 bases. The germline V gene has CDR1 SGHTA and CDR2 FQGNSA. Trimming at V came to 4 bases and at J to 6 bases, leaving 7 bases not matched to a gene. The CDR3 covers 15 residues. Written as DNA, the CDR3 is TGTGCCAGCAGCTCGGGGTGGGGACAGGGGGATGGCTACACCTTC. Translation: CASSSGWGQGDGYTF.

At least ten counts were recorded for this clonotype. The chain couples TRBV12-3 or TRBV12-4 to TRBJ1-1, with 7 bases matching TRBD1. This CDR3 is built from 13 residues. V lost 7 bases and J lost 4; bases outside the gene matches: 6. In DNA, the CDR3 is TGTGCCAGCACCCGGGAGGGGGCCACTGAAGCTTTCTTT. Residues: CASTREGATEAFF.

Only a few counts were recorded for this clonotype. J is TRBJ1-2 and V is TRBV6-5; a possible D gene is TRBD1 (6 bases). From germline, CDR1 is MNHEY and CDR2 SVGAGI. V was clipped by 3 bases and J by 11 bases, with 19 bases between them. The CDR3 runs to 14 residues. The DNA of the CDR3 is TGTGCCAGCAGTTATTTGGGGGCCCAGAAGGGTTACACCTTC. The encoded protein is CASSYLGAQKGYTF.

In this sample, this clonotype turned up many times. The rearrangement uses TRBV12-3 or TRBV12-4 and TRBJ2-7; D call uncertain. Trimming pared 3 bases from V and 1 base from J, leaving 13 bases between. This CDR3 is 15 amino acids long. The CDR3 DNA reads TGTGCCAGCAGTTTTAGTCCCGGACGGTCCTACGAGCAGTACTTC. Protein product: CASSFSPGRSYEQYF.

This clonotype occurred a few times. The chain joins TRBV5-1 to TRBJ2-3; weak D call: TRBD2 (5 bases). The germline gives CDR1 SGHRS, CDR2 YFSETQ. V was cut by 2 bases and J by 1 base, with 14 bases left in between. The CDR3 consists of 16 residues. The CDR3 loop is CASSFISGPGTDTQYF. CDR3 DNA sequence: TGCGCCAGCAGCTTCATCAGCGGCCCCGGCACAGATACGCAGTATTTT.

This clonotype came up many times. This chain links TRBV7-8 with TRBJ2-7; D remains unclear. V gave up 3 bases and J gave up 3 bases, with 9 bases separating them. The CDR3 extends over 13 amino acids. The germline V gene encodes CDR1 SGHVS and CDR2 FQNEAQ. DNA of the CDR3: TGTGCCAGCAGCTTGACACGGAACTACGAGCAGTACTTC. Translated: CASSLTRNYEQYF. Together with reference TRBV7-8 and TRBJ2-7, the CDR3 gives the full variable domain: GAGVSQSPRYKVAKRGQDVALRCDPISGHVSLFWYQQALGQGPEFLTYFQNEAQLDKSGLPSDRFFAERPEGSVSTLKIQRTQQEDSAVYLCASSLTRNYEQYFGPGTRLTVT.

This clonotype was recorded at least ten times. CDR3 sequence reads: CASSVGQGAGYGYTF. The CDR3 DNA reads TGTGCCAGCAGCGTGGGACAGGGGGCGGGGTATGGCTACACCTTC. The chain uses TRBV25-1 and TRBJ1-2; 12 positions match TRBD1. V trimming: 6 bases; J trimming: 5 bases; junction bases outside the gene matches: 7. The CDR3 is 15 residues long. CDR1 MGHDK and CDR2 SYGVNS come from the germline V gene.

This clonotype was picked up many times. The gene calls are TRBV7-2 and TRBJ2-4, with 7 bases matching TRBD2. The CDR3 is 17 residues long. V lost 2 bases and J lost 1; bases outside the gene matches: 8. The V gene's germline CDR1 is SGHTA and CDR2 FQGNSA. Here the CDR3 reads CASSLRWGGTAKNIQYF. Here the CDR3 DNA reads TGTGCCAGCAGCTTAAGGTGGGGGGGAACCGCCAAAAACATTCAGTACTTC.

This clonotype showed up just a few times. Just one base apart from a much larger clone, this may be a read error. The chain is built from TRBV6-4 and TRBJ2-2; D possibly corresponds to TRBD1 (6 bases). This CDR3 has 14 residues. V was cut by 6 bases and J by 3 bases, with 11 bases left in between. Germline-derived CDR1 and CDR2 are MRHNA and SNTAGT. Here the CDR3 reads CASSPDRYTGELFF. The CDR3 nucleotides read TGTGCCAGCAGCCCCGACAGGTACACCGGGGAGCTGTTTTTT.

This clonotype occurred many times. V usage is TRBV28 and J usage is TRBJ2-5, with 9 bases that match TRBD2. The ends lost 2 bases at V and 4 bases at J; junction bases unmatched: 14. CDR1 MDHEN and CDR2 SYDVKM come from the germline V gene. The CDR3 has 18 amino acids. This CDR3 is CASSLDPNSAGGVETQYF. The CDR3 DNA reads TGTGCCAGCAGTTTAGATCCAAATTCAGCGGGGGGTGTAGAGACCCAGTACTTC.

This clonotype was detected many times. V and J are TRBV7-8 and TRBJ1-5; possibly TRBD1 for D (6 bases). The V gene's germline CDR1 is SGHVS and CDR2 FQNEAQ. With 5 bases removed from V and 0 bases from J, the gap between germline ends came to 8 bases. The CDR3 runs to 14 residues. CDR3: CASSKGVSNQPQHF. CDR3 sequence (DNA): TGTGCCAGCAGCAAGGGGGTTAGCAATCAGCCCCAGCATTTT. Variable domain in full (rest from reference TRBV7-8 and TRBJ1-5): GAGVSQSPRYKVAKRGQDVALRCDPISGHVSLFWYQQALGQGPEFLTYFQNEAQLDKSGLPSDRFFAERPEGSVSTLKIQRTQQEDSAVYLCASSKGVSNQPQHFGDGTRLSIL.

There are many counts of this clonotype. The V gene is TRBV11-2, the J gene TRBJ1-3, with D possibly TRBD1 on 6 matching bases. The V end was cut by 10 bases, the J end by 3 bases, with 22 bases between. CDR1 is SGHAT, CDR2 FQNNGV, per germline. The CDR3 length is 16 residues. The CDR3: CATSFGGRRCGNTIYF. The CDR3 nucleotides read TGTGCCACATCTTTTGGGGGCCGACGTTGTGGAAACACCATATATTTT.

This clonotype came up a few times. The chain recombines TRBV6-4 with TRBJ1-1; 7 bases agree with TRBD1. The CDR3 length is 17 residues. Germline V gives CDR1 MRHNA, CDR2 SNTAGT. V dropped 2 bases and J dropped 6; count of bases not matched to a gene: 15. The CDR3 DNA is TGTGCCAGCAGTGACGACTCTGACAGGGCCTACTCTTCTGAAGCTTTCTTT. It translates to CASSDDSDRAYSSEAFF.

This clonotype was seen a few times. The CDR3 sequence: CASSPLRGAETQYF. CDR3 DNA: TGTGCCAGCAGCCCCCTCCGAGGGGCAGAGACCCAGTACTTC. The chain couples TRBV28 to TRBJ2-5, with D perhaps TRBD1 or TRBD2 (5 bases each). This CDR3 is 14 amino acids long. CDR1 is MDHEN and CDR2 is SYDVKM in the germline V gene. Trimming shortened V by 6 bases and J by 4 bases, and 15 bases separated the two germline ends.

This clonotype was seen repeatedly, ten times or more. The chain joins TRBV28 to TRBJ1-1; D is possibly TRBD1 (5 bases). V lost 6 bases and J 1 base, leaving 18 bases between the germline ends. The CDR3 covers 16 residues. The germline V gene has CDR1 MDHEN and CDR2 SYDVKM. The CDR3 sequence: CASRDGAGVGNTEAFF. As DNA, the CDR3 is TGTGCCAGCAGAGACGGGGCGGGGGTAGGGAACACTGAAGCTTTCTTT. The full variable domain, its missing parts supplied by reference TRBV28 and TRBJ1-1, is DVKVTQSSRYLVKRTGEKVFLECVQDMDHENMFWYRQDPGLGLRLIYFSYDVKMKEKGDIPEGYSVSREKKERFSLILESASTNQTSMYLCASRDGAGVGNTEAFFGQGTRLTVV.

The CDR3 coding sequence is TGTGCCAGCAGTTACTCAGACAGGGACGATGGCTACACCTTC. Encoded protein: CASSYSDRDDGYTF. J is TRBJ1-2 and V is TRBV6-5, with 7 bases fitting TRBD1. This CDR3 comprises 14 residues. Unmatched junction bases numbered 4, after V lost 0 bases and J lost 6 bases. CDR1 is MNHEY, CDR2 SVGAGI, per germline.

This clonotype has a count of ten or more. This chain joins TRBV19 and TRBJ2-5; 11 bases are shared with TRBD1. The length of the CDR3 is 17 residues. CDR1 LNHDA and CDR2 SQIVND come from the germline V gene (reference sequence). V trimming: 5 bases; J trimming: 5 bases; junction bases outside the gene matches: 13. The CDR3 sequence is CASSPTDRGRKSETQYF. CDR3 coding DNA: TGTGCCAGTAGTCCAACGGACAGGGGGCGCAAGTCGGAGACCCAGTACTTC.

CDR3 sequence: CASNRTVNTGELFF. The CDR3 coding sequence is TGTGCCAGCAACAGGACAGTGAACACCGGGGAGCTGTTTTTT. This chain links TRBV6-1 with TRBJ2-2, with D possibly matching TRBD1 (6 bases). Germline V gives CDR1 MNHNS, CDR2 SASEGT. Deletions cut 7 bases from V and 1 base from J, with 10 bases between. The CDR3 runs to 14 residues.

This clonotype was found once. The chain uses TRBV4-1 and TRBJ1-6; D is undetermined. Germline assignment: CDR1 MGHRA and CDR2 YSYEKL. This CDR3 comprises 15 residues. Trimming removed 4 bases at V and 4 bases at J, with 11 bases between. The CDR3 DNA reads as TGCGCCAGCAGCCTCGGATTCCTATATAATTCACCCCTCCACTTT. Translation gives CASSLGFLYNSPLHF.

This sequence joins TRBV4-1 and TRBJ1-1; TRBD1 aligns across 7 bases. The CDR3 covers 18 residues. The V gene's germline CDR1 is MGHRA and CDR2 YSYEKL. With 2 bases clipped from V and 1 base from J, the junction kept 13 bases outside the gene matches. CDR3 in amino acids: CASSQHPLQGFENTEAFF. Written as DNA, the CDR3 is TGCGCCAGCAGCCAACATCCTTTACAGGGGTTCGAGAACACTGAAGCTTTCTTT.

This clonotype was detected many times. J is TRBJ2-5 and V is TRBV28; 8 nucleotides match TRBD2. Unmatched junction bases numbered 12, after V lost 4 bases and J lost 5 bases. The germline gives CDR1 MDHEN, CDR2 SYDVKM. CDR3 length: 16 residues. CDR3 DNA sequence: TGTGCCAGCAGTTCGCGACTAGCGATGGAGGTGGAGACCCAGTACTTC. This sequence encodes CASSSRLAMEVETQYF.

The rearrangement joins TRBV5-1 to TRBJ2-7; no reliable D call. Trimming removed 1 base at V and 0 bases at J, with 8 bases between. Looked up from germline, CDR1 is SGHRS and CDR2 is YFSETQ. CDR3 length equals 14 residues. The CDR3 loop is CASSLMTGSYEQYF. CDR3 DNA: TGCGCCAGCAGCTTGATGACTGGCTCCTACGAGCAGTACTTC. Full variable domain (outside the CDR3, taken from reference TRBV5-1 and TRBJ2-7): KAGVTQTPRYLIKTRGQQVTLSCSPISGHRSVSWYQQTPGQGLQFLFEYFSETQRNKGNFPGRFSGRQFSNSRSEMNVSTLELGDSALYLCASSLMTGSYEQYFGPGTRLTVT.